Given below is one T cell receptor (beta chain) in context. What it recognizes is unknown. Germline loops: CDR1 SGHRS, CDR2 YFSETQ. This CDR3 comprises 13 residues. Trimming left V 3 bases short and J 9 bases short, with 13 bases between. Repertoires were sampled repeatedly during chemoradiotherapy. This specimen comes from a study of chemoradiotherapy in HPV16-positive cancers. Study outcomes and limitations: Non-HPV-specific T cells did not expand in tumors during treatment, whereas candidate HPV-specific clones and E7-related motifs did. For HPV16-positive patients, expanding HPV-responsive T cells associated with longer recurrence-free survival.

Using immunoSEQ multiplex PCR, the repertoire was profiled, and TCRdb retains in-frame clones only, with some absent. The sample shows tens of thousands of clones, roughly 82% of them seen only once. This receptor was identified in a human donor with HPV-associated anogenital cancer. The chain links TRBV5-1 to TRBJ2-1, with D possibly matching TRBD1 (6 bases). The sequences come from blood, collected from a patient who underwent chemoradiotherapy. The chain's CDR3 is CASSSDSFGEQFF. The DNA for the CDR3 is TGCGCCAGCAGCTCGGACAGCTTCGGTGAGCAGTTCTTC.